This note documents a single T cell receptor (beta chain) sequence. What it recognizes is unknown. Positively selected for CCR7, the CD45RO-negative cells used as naive CD8 cells excluded terminally differentiated effector memory CD45RA+ cells. This record comes from a study of shared clonotypes between healthy human individuals. Findings and caveats of the study: Non-shared clonotypes displayed generation probabilities falling below those of clonotypes present in all four donors. Few donors restricted represented genetic and exposure-history diversity.

The repertoire was sequenced with immunoSEQ multiplex PCR; TCRdb's copy has only in-frame clones and lacks some. The data hold over 2,000,000 clones, with about 93% observed a single time. Trimming cost V 6 bases and J 6 bases, with 8 bases left between them. This CDR3 spans 12 amino acids. Germline assignment: CDR1 MNHNS and CDR2 SASEGT. The rearrangement joins TRBV6-1 to TRBJ2-2; no clear D gene. Sequencing was carried out using naive CD8+ T cells from PBMCs. The TCR originated in a man aged 18 to 30 in good health. Some clones in this sample may be carry-over from other donors' samples. The CDR3 DNA reads TGTGCCAGCAGGGCAGGACCCGGGGAGCTGTTTTTT. Its translation: CASRAGPGELFF.